The rows below give T cell receptor beta chains drawn from one sample of a study of T cell repertoires in cytomegalovirus infection. TCRdb reprocessed the reads with MiXCR, giving one entry per CDR3 protein. The table shows about 190,000 distinct CDR3 sequences, with under 30% occurring only once. Sequencing was performed on PBMCs. Every receptor here comes from a human donor in good health (CMV status not recorded). Some clones in this sample may be carry-over from other donors' samples. The CDR3 runs from the conserved cysteine through the conserved F or W. A D gene is named only where the DNA matches it firmly. Size is omitted from some rows. Given values are once, few, many or a class for expanded clones.

TRBD2,TRBJ2-3,few,TRBV11-2,TGTGCCAGCAGCAGGGGAGCGGGGGCAGATACGCAGTATTTT,CASSRGAGADTQYF
NA,TRBJ2-5,NA,TRBV29-1,TGCAGCGTTGAAGATCGGGCAGGAGAAGAGACCCAGTACTTC,CSVEDRAGEETQYF
TRBD1,TRBJ2-7,many,TRBV28,TGTGCCAGCAGACGACAGGGACAATACGAGCAGTACTTC,CASRRQGQYEQYF
NA,TRBJ2-7,medium-sized,TRBV10-2,TGCGCCAGCAGTGAGGCCTCGCTTGGGGGCGAGCAGTACTTC,CASSEASLGGEQYF
NA,TRBJ1-2,once,TRBV29-1,TGCAGCGTTGAAGGAGGGAAAGGCTACACCTTC,CSVEGGKGYTF
NA,TRBJ1-5,NA,TRBV30,TGTGCCTGGAGTATCGGGACGGATAATCAGCCCCAGCATTTT,CAWSIGTDNQPQHF
NA,TRBJ1-6,NA,TRBV6-1,TGTGCCAGCAGTGAAGGGGGGACTACGGGTTCACCCCTCCACTTT,CASSEGGTTGSPLHF
NA,TRBJ2-2,few,TRBV7-8,TGTGCCAGCGCAGGCGAGAACACCGGGGAGCTGTTTTTT,CASAGENTGELFF
TRBD1,TRBJ2-7,NA,TRBV5-1,TGCGCCAGCAGCTCAGGACAGGGGGCGACCTACGAGCAGTACTTC,CASSSGQGATYEQYF
NA,TRBJ1-5,NA,TRBV29-1,TGCAGCGCTGCGTGGGCAGAGAATCAGCCCCAGCATTTT,CSAAWAENQPQHF
NA,TRBJ1-2,NA,TRBV29-1,TGCAGCGCACCCTTTAATTATGGCTACACCTTC,CSAPFNYGYTF
TRBD1,TRBJ2-6,NA,TRBV5-1,TGCGCCAGCAGCTTCGCGGCAGGGGGATCTGGGGCCAACGTCCTGACTTTC,CASSFAAGGSGANVLTF
NA,TRBJ1-2,once,TRBV4-2,TGTGCCAGCAGCCAAGATTCGGACAGTATAAACACCTTC,CASSQDSDSINTF
NA,TRBJ1-3,NA,TRBV4-2,TGTGCCAGCAGCCGCAACGCTGGTCCGGGCTCTGGAAACACCATATATTTT,CASSRNAGPGSGNTIYF
NA,TRBJ2-7,many,TRBV5-1,TGCGCCAGCAGCCCGACAATTTCCTACGAGCAGTACTTC,CASSPTISYEQYF
NA,TRBJ2-5,NA,TRBV20-1,TGCAGTGCTTACAAGGGATACCAGTACTTC,CSAYKGYQYF
NA,TRBJ2-1,few,TRBV12-3/TRBV12-4,TGTGCCAGCAAAAAGGGGACTGGAGCCTACAATGAGCAGTTCTTC,CASKKGTGAYNEQFF
NA,TRBJ2-2,NA,TRBV20-1,TGCAGTGCTAGACCCCTAGCTTCGAACACCGGGGAGCTGTTTTTT,CSARPLASNTGELFF
TRBD1,TRBJ2-2,NA,TRBV12-3/TRBV12-4,TGTGCCAGCAGCAGACAGGGGGCGAGGGGCACCGGGGAGCTGTTTTTT,CASSRQGARGTGELFF
NA,TRBJ1-1,NA,TRBV30,TGTGCCTGCGATAGGGGGTTAGGCACTGAAGCTTTCTTT,CACDRGLGTEAFF
NA,TRBJ2-7,NA,TRBV29-1,TGCAGCGTCCTGACAGGACCCATGCAACCCTACGAGCAGTACTTC,CSVLTGPMQPYEQYF
NA,TRBJ2-7,NA,TRBV29-1,TGCAGCGGTTCCCCCGGGGCAGGGATCTCCTACGAGCAGTACTTC,CSGSPGAGISYEQYF
NA,TRBJ1-2,few,TRBV7-2,TGTGCCAGCAGCTTTCCTGGGACCTATGGCTACACCTTC,CASSFPGTYGYTF
NA,TRBJ1-6,few,TRBV5-1,TGCGCCAGCAGCTTGGACTATAATTCACCCCTCCACTTT,CASSLDYNSPLHF
NA,TRBJ1-1,NA,TRBV20-1,TGCAGTGCTGAACAGGGAGGGGCTGAAGCTTTCTTT,CSAEQGGAEAFF
NA,TRBJ2-5,NA,TRBV12-3/TRBV12-4,TGTGCCAGCAGTCAAGCCGACCGGCTCCAAGAGACCCAGTACTTC,CASSQADRLQETQYF
TRBD2,TRBJ2-4,many,TRBV5-8,TGTGCCAGCAGCACCTGGCGGGGGGCTTGGTTAGCCAAAAACATTCAGTACTTC,CASSTWRGAWLAKNIQYF
NA,TRBJ1-1,few,TRBV7-2,TGTGCCAGCAGCTTAGTCATGGGTGGGAACACTGAAGCTTTCTTT,CASSLVMGGNTEAFF
NA,TRBJ2-3,NA,TRBV7-8,TGTGCCAGCAGCAAGACAGGAGCTAGCACAGATACGCAGTATTTT,CASSKTGASTDTQYF
NA,TRBJ2-7,NA,TRBV5-1,TGCGCCAGCAGCTTGGAGGCGTCAAACCCCCACGAGCAGTACTTC,CASSLEASNPHEQYF
NA,TRBJ1-5,NA,TRBV20-1,TGCAGTGCTAGATCGACAGGATATAGCAATCAGCCCCAGCATTTT,CSARSTGYSNQPQHF
NA,TRBJ2-7,few,TRBV7-9,TGTGCCAGCAGCGCCTATGGGTACGAGCAGTACTTC,CASSAYGYEQYF
TRBD1,TRBJ1-2,NA,TRBV7-2,TGTGCCAGCAGCTTAGCCCGGGGGGAACAGGGGATTGGCTACACCTTC,CASSLARGEQGIGYTF
NA,TRBJ1-5,few,TRBV19,TGTGCCAGTAGTATCGGAGGGACCATTAGCAATCAGCCCCAGCATTTT,CASSIGGTISNQPQHF
NA,TRBJ1-2,many,TRBV7-2,TGTGCCAGCAGCTTAGTAGGGAATGGCGGCTACACCTTC,CASSLVGNGGYTF
NA,TRBJ2-5,NA,TRBV7-2,TGTGCCAGCAGCGAAGCGGGACAGCGGAGAGGAGAGACCCAGTACTTC,CASSEAGQRRGETQYF
TRBD2,TRBJ2-5,NA,TRBV6-1,TGTGCCAGCAGTCCTAAGGAGACTAGCGGGGTCGAGACCCAGTACTTC,CASSPKETSGVETQYF
NA,TRBJ2-1,NA,TRBV6-6,TGTGCCAGCAGTTCCCGGACAGTTAACAATGAGCAGTTCTTC,CASSSRTVNNEQFF
NA,TRBJ2-7,NA,TRBV7-2,TGTGCCAGCAGCTTAAAGAGCGGGTTACCATCCTACGAGCTGTATTTC,CASSLKSGLPSYELYF
NA,TRBJ2-5,few,TRBV12-3/TRBV12-4,TGTGCCAGCAGCCCGGACATGAACCAGTACTTC,CASSPDMNQYF